This passage covers 16 T cell receptor beta chains from one sample sequenced in a study of T cell changes during pregnancy in multiple sclerosis. Profiling relied on immunoSEQ multiplex PCR, and the TCRdb table lists in-frame clones only, not all of them. Of roughly 110,000 clones listed, 91% are singletons. Material: peripheral blood, obtained before pregnancy. These receptors all come from a female donor with multiple sclerosis, enrolled in a pregnancy study.

For the CDR3, the DNA is TGTGCCAGCAGGCTCCTAGCGGGGGGGAACACCGGGGAGCTGTTTTTT. Encoded protein: CASRLLAGGNTGELFF. This chain joins TRBV2 and TRBJ2-2; 11 nucleotides agree with TRBD2. The ends lost 6 bases at V and 1 base at J; junction bases unmatched: 4. The germline CDR1 and CDR2 sequences are SNHLY and FYNNEI. The CDR3 runs 16 residues. Drawing the rest from reference TRBV2 and TRBJ2-2, the complete variable domain is EPEVTQTPSHQVTQMGQEVILRCVPISNHLYFYWYRQILGQKVEFLVSFYNNEISEKSEIFDDQFSVERPDGSNFTLKIRSTKLEDSAMYFCASRLLAGGNTGELFFGEGSRLTVL.

This rearrangement joins TRBV13 to TRBJ2-1; TRBD2 matches 9 bases. Germline lookup yields CDR1 PRHDT and CDR2 FYEKMQ (reference sequence). There are 17 residues in the CDR3. The V gene end was trimmed by 1 base and the J gene end by 5 bases; junction bases not matched to a gene: 9. CDR3 DNA sequence: TGTGCCAGCAGCTTAGTGCGGGAGGGCCTTGGCAACAATGAGCAGTTCTTC. Amino acids: CASSLVREGLGNNEQFF.

V and J are TRBV16 and TRBJ1-2; 8 bases match TRBD1. J gave up 0 bases and V 2 bases, and 5 bases lay outside the gene matches. The CDR3 sequence is 16 residues long. CDR1 KGHSY and CDR2 FQNENV come from the germline V gene. CDR3: CASSQLGQGANYGYTF. The CDR3 DNA sequence: TGTGCCAGCAGCCAACTCGGACAGGGAGCTAACTATGGCTACACCTTC.

CDR3 coding DNA: TGTGCCAGCAGCCCCCTAGGAGCGGGGGGGCCGAGTCATGAGCAGTTCTTC. It is translated as CASSPLGAGGPSHEQFF. The chain employs TRBV7-6 and TRBJ2-1, with TRBD2 matching over 10 bases. The CDR3 spans 17 residues. J was trimmed by 8 bases and V by 5 bases; bases with no gene match: 15. CDR1 SGHVS and CDR2 FNYEAQ come from the germline V gene.

This clone has only one observation. One end of the junction varies from germline; a read error may be responsible. The V and J genes are TRBV9 and TRBJ2-7, with D uncertain. Germline loops: CDR1 SGDLS, CDR2 YYNGEE. This CDR3 contains 14 residues. CDR3 region: CASSAPPPTYGQYF. The DNA of the CDR3 is TGTGCCAGCAGCGCTCCCCCCCCCACTTACGGGCAGTACTTC.

The V and J genes are TRBV5-1 and TRBJ2-5; 8 nucleotides line up with TRBD1. The length of the CDR3 is 14 residues. Germline CDR1 and CDR2: SGHRS and YFSETQ. The trim removed 4 bases at V and 5 bases at J, leaving 7 bases unmatched. CDR3 region: CASSITSGGETQYF. CDR3 DNA: TGCGCCAGCAGCATAACCTCAGGGGGCGAGACCCAGTACTTC. The whole variable domain, remainder taken from reference TRBV5-1 and TRBJ2-5, is KAGVTQTPRYLIKTRGQQVTLSCSPISGHRSVSWYQQTPGQGLQFLFEYFSETQRNKGNFPGRFSGRQFSNSRSEMNVSTLELGDSALYLCASSITSGGETQYFGPGTRLLVL.

Turning to this clone: Different DNA sequences within this sample yield the same CDR3. This chain joins TRBV14 and TRBJ1-1, with no clear D. This CDR3 region has 13 residues. Germline V gives CDR1 SGHDN, CDR2 FVKESK. The V end was cut by 0 bases, the J end by 2 bases, with 4 bases between. This CDR3 is CASSQDRNTEAFF. CDR3 DNA sequence: TGTGCCAGCAGCCAAGACAGAAACACTGAAGCTTTCTTT.

The rearrangement uses TRBV7-2 and TRBJ2-1; 12 bases are shared with TRBD2. The V gene's germline CDR1 is SGHTA and CDR2 FQGNSA. There are 19 residues in the CDR3. V shed 1 base, J shed 9 bases, and the junction held 16 bases outside the gene matches. In nucleotides, the CDR3 is TGTGCCAGCAGCTTAGAGAGCCTCTTGACTAGCGGGAGAGATAGTGAGCAGTTCTTC. It codes for CASSLESLLTSGRDSEQFF.

This clone appeared a few times. The J gene is TRBJ2-1, the V gene TRBV21-1; no DNA check was done on the table's D call, TRBD1. TRBV21-1 is designated a pseudogene. The CDR3 has 15 residues. The CDR3 reads CASSKGQTTGNEQFF. In DNA form, the CDR3 reads TGTGCCAGCAGCAAGGGACAGACAACAGGGAATGAGCAGTTCTTC.

CDR3 sequence: CASSTGATNEKLFF. CDR3 nucleotides: TGTGCCAGTAGCACAGGGGCAACTAATGAAAAACTGTTTTTT. The rearrangement joins TRBV19 to TRBJ1-4; 7 nucleotides align to TRBD1. Germline trimming cut 6 bases from V and 0 bases from J; bases unmatched to any gene: 1. CDR1 and CDR2 (germline): LNHDA, SQIVND (reference sequence). The CDR3 is 14 residues long.

The J gene is TRBJ1-5, the V gene TRBV15; D is unclear. V lost 1 base to trimming and J lost 1 base, with 2 bases between them. The CDR3 has 13 residues. The germline V gene encodes CDR1 LNHNV and CDR2 YYDKDF (reference sequence). DNA of the CDR3: TGTGCCACCAGCAGAGTAAGCAATCAGCCCCAGCATTTT. As protein: CATSRVSNQPQHF.

The V and J genes are TRBV5-1 and TRBJ2-5; tentative D call: TRBD2 (6 bases). Germline assignment: CDR1 SGHRS and CDR2 YFSETQ. CDR3 length: 13 residues. The V and J ends lost 4 bases and 5 bases respectively, with 12 bases between them. In DNA form, the CDR3 reads TGCGCCAGCAGCCCGGGGGTTTTTGAGACCCAGTACTTC. Translated: CASSPGVFETQYF.

The chain employs TRBV19 and TRBJ1-6; D not certain. The CDR3 sequence is 15 residues long. The germline gives CDR1 LNHDA, CDR2 SQIVND (reference sequence). Trimming removed 3 bases at V and 0 bases at J, with 6 bases between. CDR3 nucleotide sequence: TGTGCCAGTAGTATTCCGGGCTCCTATAATTCACCCCTCCACTTT. Its translation: CASSIPGSYNSPLHF.

The rearrangement uses TRBV19 and TRBJ1-2, with 7 nucleotides matching TRBD1. V shed 4 bases and J 8 bases; nucleotides not matched to a gene: 4. The CDR3 length is 12 residues. The germline V gene has CDR1 LNHDA and CDR2 SQIVND (reference sequence). The CDR3 spells CASSTTGRGYTF. CDR3 DNA: TGTGCCAGTAGTACGACAGGGCGAGGCTACACCTTC.

The V gene is TRBV28, the J gene TRBJ2-7; TRBD2 agrees at 9 bases. V gave up 4 bases and J gave up 4 bases; unmatched junction bases: 5. Germline V gene sequence: CDR1 MDHEN, CDR2 SYDVKM. This CDR3 is built from 14 residues. CDR3 region: CASSSAGGLYEQYF. The CDR3 DNA reads TGTGCCAGCAGTTCAGCGGGAGGTCTATACGAGCAGTACTTC.

V and J are TRBV5-1 and TRBJ2-7; possible D gene TRBD2, 7 bases. V was pared by 4 bases and J by 3 bases, with 14 bases between. This CDR3 is 14 amino acids long. Germline lookup yields CDR1 SGHRS and CDR2 YFSETQ. The CDR3 is CASSEGGVLYEQYF. CDR3 nucleotides: TGCGCCAGCAGCGAGGGGGGGGTGCTCTACGAGCAGTACTTC. Complete variable domain (other parts from reference TRBV5-1 and TRBJ2-7): KAGVTQTPRYLIKTRGQQVTLSCSPISGHRSVSWYQQTPGQGLQFLFEYFSETQRNKGNFPGRFSGRQFSNSRSEMNVSTLELGDSALYLCASSEGGVLYEQYFGPGTRLTVT.